A selection of T cell receptor beta chains follows, all from one sample in a study of T cell repertoires in cytomegalovirus infection. One entry per CDR3 protein results from TCRdb running MiXCR on the reads. The sample has nearly 650,000 distinct CDR3 sequences, 20% to 30% seen once; the top ten hold less than 10%. The sample was CD8+ T cells from PBMCs. These receptors all stem from a human donor in good health (CMV status not recorded). Some clones in this sample may be carry-over from other donors' samples. CDR3s leave out the opening cysteine and the closing phenylalanine or tryptophan. Each record gives: V gene, CDR3 protein.

V gene: TRBV2; CDR3 protein: ASSVTGHQETQY
V gene: TRBV7-6; CDR3 protein: ASSPPESRSYNEQF
V gene: TRBV6-5; CDR3 protein: ASSSPTGGKLEAF
V gene: TRBV6-6; CDR3 protein: ASTGDRARSTQY
V gene: TRBV19; CDR3 protein: VSTHGPTNTGELF
V gene: TRBV7-9; CDR3 protein: ASSAERTSYT
V gene: TRBV28; CDR3 protein: ASSLEGATFETQY
V gene: TRBV2; CDR3 protein: ANRSADYSNQPQH
V gene: TRBV27; CDR3 protein: ASSLGQGAAGELF
V gene: TRBV6-5; CDR3 protein: ASSYTGSSRNEQF